The 32 T cell receptor beta chains below come from one sample, sequenced in a study of cytomegalovirus exposure and HLA in healthy donors. The PCR made use of 60 Vbeta and 13 Jbeta primers. Generated by immunoSEQ multiplex PCR, the TCRdb table keeps only in-frame clones and is missing some. Of around 210,000 clones in the sample, roughly 73% are singletons; the top ten hold about 0.47%. The sample taken for sequencing was PBMCs. The receptors derive from a boy aged 5-17 years in good health and CMV-seronegative.

This chain's CDR3 is CASSSDSATFNEQFF. DNA of the CDR3: TGTGCCAGCAGTAGTGACAGTGCGACCTTCAATGAGCAGTTCTTC. The chain carries TRBV2 and TRBJ2-1; weak D call: TRBD1 (5 bases). V was pared by 5 bases and J by 6 bases, with 17 bases between. Germline V gene data show CDR1 as SNHLY and CDR2 as FYNNEI. This CDR3 region has 15 residues.

J is TRBJ2-4 and V is TRBV14, with TRBD2 matching over 7 bases. The CDR3 contains 15 residues. The J segment lost 9 bases and the V segment lost 3 bases, leaving 11 bases of the junction unmatched. Germline values: CDR1 SGHDN, CDR2 FVKESK. The CDR3 DNA is TGTGCCAGCAGCCAGCCAGAGCGGGACGGAGTCATTCAGTACTTC. Translating gives CASSQPERDGVIQYF.

V and J are TRBV7-3 and TRBJ2-5; 9 bases are a match to TRBD2. The CDR3 runs 16 residues. Trimming cost V 4 bases and J 5 bases; bases outside gene matches: 11. Germline assignment: CDR1 SGHTA and CDR2 FQGTGA. CDR3 sequence: CASSSNGGGARETQYF. CDR3 bases: TGTGCCAGCAGCTCAAATGGCGGGGGGGCCCGGGAGACCCAGTACTTC.

The chain carries TRBV10-3 and TRBJ1-2; 7 bases fit TRBD1. Germline lookup yields CDR1 ENHRY and CDR2 SYGVKD. This CDR3 contains 12 residues. V gave up 4 bases and J gave up 7 bases; unmatched junction bases: 3. CDR3 residues: CAISAQGVGYTF. The CDR3 region has the DNA TGTGCCATCAGTGCCCAGGGGGTTGGCTACACCTTC.

This clone has only one observation. The chain employs TRBV18 and TRBJ1-4, with 12 bases identical to TRBD1. Germline lookup yields CDR1 KGHSH and CDR2 LQKENI. J gave up 2 bases and V 2 bases, and 0 bases lay outside the gene matches. The CDR3 covers 16 residues. CDR3 loop: CASSPGTGGTNEKLFF. The DNA for the CDR3 is TGTGCCAGCTCACCAGGGACAGGGGGCACTAATGAAAAACTGTTTTTT.

The chain combines TRBV5-6 with TRBJ2-4, with a weak D call TRBD1 (5 bases). CDR3 length: 17 residues. Per the germline V gene, CDR1 is SGHDT and CDR2 is YYEEEE. V shed 4 bases and J shed 2 bases, with 19 bases lying between them. The CDR3 is CASSPTTTERTKNIQYF. In DNA, the CDR3 is TGTGCCAGCAGCCCCACGACGACAGAAAGAACCAAAAACATTCAGTACTTC.

The V and J genes are TRBV7-9 and TRBJ2-7; possibly TRBD1 for D (6 bases). In germline, CDR1 is SEHNR, CDR2 FQNEAQ (reference sequence). V was trimmed by 1 base and J by 3 bases, leaving 10 bases between them. This CDR3 is 14 amino acids long. DNA of the CDR3: TGTGCCAGCAGCTTAGGGACAGAACTCTACGAGCAGTACTTC. Protein sequence: CASSLGTELYEQYF.

The V gene is TRBV10-3, the J gene TRBJ2-7; a weak D match, TRBD1 (6 bases). CDR1 and CDR2 from the germline V gene are ENHRY and SYGVKD. The CDR3 length is 16 residues. Trimming took off 6 bases at V and 3 bases at J, with 21 bases between the two ends. In DNA form, the CDR3 reads TGTGCCATCAGCGCGCCAAGACAGGCCCTTCTCTACGAGCAGTACTTC. As protein: CAISAPRQALLYEQYF.

This clone appeared a few times. J is TRBJ1-1 and V is TRBV11-2; D gene unclear. The V and J ends lost 2 bases and 4 bases respectively, with 5 bases between them. Per germline, CDR1 SGHAT and CDR2 FQNNGV. The CDR3 extends over 12 amino acids. CDR3 DNA: TGTGCCAGCAGCTTAAGAGTCACTGAAGCTTTCTTT. Translated, it gives CASSLRVTEAFF. The variable domain in full, with the rest retrieved from reference TRBV11-2 and TRBJ1-1, is EAGVAQSPRYKIIEKRQSVAFWCNPISGHATLYWYQQILGQGPKLLIQFQNNGVVDDSQLPKDRFSAERLKGVDSTLKIQPAKLEDSAVYLCASSLRVTEAFFGQGTRLTVV.

The chain employs TRBV19 and TRBJ1-6; no definite D call. From germline, CDR1 is LNHDA and CDR2 SQIVND (reference sequence). The length of the CDR3 is 13 residues. V was cut by 1 base and J by 7 bases, with 5 bases left in between. The CDR3 spells CASSIVENSPLHF. The CDR3 DNA reads as TGTGCCAGTAGTATAGTTGAGAATTCACCCCTCCACTTT.

The rearrangement joins TRBV6-5 to TRBJ1-1, with 9 bases fitting TRBD1. Germline V lookup: CDR1 MNHEY, CDR2 SVGAGI. V lost 6 bases and J lost 3; bases outside the gene matches: 5. The CDR3 covers 14 residues. The CDR3 sequence: CASSRDRGDTEAFF. Written as DNA, the CDR3 is TGTGCCAGCAGCCGAGACAGGGGGGACACTGAAGCTTTCTTT.

The chain carries TRBV5-5 and TRBJ1-2, with 7 bases fitting TRBD1. The V gene end was trimmed by 5 bases and the J gene end by 5 bases; junction bases not matched to a gene: 9. This CDR3 comprises 14 residues. Germline V CDR1 and CDR2: SGHKS, YYEKEE (reference sequence). As DNA, the CDR3 is TGTGCCAGCAGGGCAACAGGGGTTTTATATGGCTACACCTTC. Translation gives CASRATGVLYGYTF.

V and J are TRBV5-1 and TRBJ2-5, with TRBD2 matching over 7 bases. Germline loops: CDR1 SGHRS, CDR2 YFSETQ. V was pared by 2 bases and J by 3 bases, with 4 bases of the junction left unmatched. The CDR3 extends over 14 amino acids. CDR3 bases: TGCGCCAGCAGCTTTGGGCTAGCGGAAGAGACCCAGTACTTC. It specifies CASSFGLAEETQYF.

This clone was counted only a few times. The chain carries TRBV19 and TRBJ2-3, with D tentatively TRBD2 (6 bases). Germline V lookup: CDR1 LNHDA, CDR2 SQIVND (reference sequence). Deletions cut 5 bases from V and 0 bases from J, with 12 bases between. The CDR3 has 15 residues. CDR3 DNA sequence: TGTGCCAGTAGTTTTAGCGGCGCTAGCACAGATACGCAGTATTTT. Residues: CASSFSGASTDTQYF.

V gene TRBV5-4 combines with J gene TRBJ1-2; 9 positions agree with TRBD1. Germline assignment: CDR1 SGHNT and CDR2 YYREEE (reference sequence). The CDR3 is 14 residues long. V shed 5 bases and J 4 bases; nucleotides not matched to a gene: 6. In DNA form, the CDR3 reads TGTGCCAGCAGGTCACCGGGACAGGGCTATGGCTACACCTTC. Encoded protein: CASRSPGQGYGYTF.

The chain employs TRBV5-1 and TRBJ1-1; maybe TRBD1 (6 bases). The CDR3 is 15 amino acids. The germline V and J ends were trimmed by 7 bases and 5 bases, with 21 bases remaining between them. Germline assignment: CDR1 SGHRS and CDR2 YFSETQ. The DNA of the CDR3 is TGCGCCAGCTCCCGGAGTCAGGGGATTGGGACTGAAGCTTTCTTT. This gives the protein CASSRSQGIGTEAFF. The variable domain in full, completed from reference TRBV5-1 and TRBJ1-1, reads KAGVTQTPRYLIKTRGQQVTLSCSPISGHRSVSWYQQTPGQGLQFLFEYFSETQRNKGNFPGRFSGRQFSNSRSEMNVSTLELGDSALYLCASSRSQGIGTEAFFGQGTRLTVV.

The chain employs TRBV5-4 and TRBJ2-5, with TRBD1 matching over 9 bases. The germline V gene encodes CDR1 SGHNT and CDR2 YYREEE (reference sequence). CDR3 size: 14 residues. J lost 1 base, V lost 5 bases, and 3 bases had no gene match. CDR3 bases: TGTGCCAGCAGATCGGGACAGGGCCAAGAGACCCAGTACTTC. Encoded protein: CASRSGQGQETQYF.

The V and J genes are TRBV4-1 and TRBJ1-2; D uncertain. Between the trimmed V and J ends, which lost 0 bases and 0 bases, there was a span of 14 bases. The CDR3 is 17 residues long. Per the germline V gene, CDR1 is MGHRA and CDR2 is YSYEKL. The CDR3 nucleotides read TGCGCCAGCAGCCAAGATGTTCCAATGACAACTAACTATGGCTACACCTTC. Translation gives CASSQDVPMTTNYGYTF.

The chain joins TRBV19 to TRBJ2-7, with D possibly matching TRBD2 (5 bases). The germline V gene has CDR1 LNHDA and CDR2 SQIVND (reference sequence). V was cut by 5 bases and J by 2 bases, with 10 bases left in between. CDR3 size: 13 residues. This CDR3 is CASSFGVTYEQYF. The CDR3 DNA reads TGTGCCAGTAGTTTCGGGGTTACCTACGAGCAGTACTTC. The whole variable domain, filled in from reference TRBV19 and TRBJ2-7, reads DGGITQSPKYLFRKEGQNVTLSCEQNLNHDAMYWYRQDPGQGLRLIYYSQIVNDFQKGDIAEGYSVSREKKESFPLTVTSAQKNPTAFYLCASSFGVTYEQYFGPGTRLTVT.

A few counts support this clone. The rearrangement uses TRBV5-6 and TRBJ2-3; 8 positions agree with TRBD2. Germline-derived CDR1 and CDR2 are SGHDT and YYEEEE. V lost 3 bases and J lost 1; bases outside the gene matches: 4. The CDR3 sequence is 15 residues long. The CDR3 is CASSWTGGRTDTQYF. The CDR3 region has the DNA TGTGCCAGCAGCTGGACGGGGGGGCGCACAGATACGCAGTATTTT. Full variable domain (rest looked up from reference TRBV5-6 and TRBJ2-3): DAGVTQSPTHLIKTRGQQVTLRCSPKSGHDTVSWYQQALGQGPQFIFQYYEEEERQRGNFPDRFSGHQFPNYSSELNVNALLLGDSALYLCASSWTGGRTDTQYFGPGTRLTVL.

CDR3 nucleotides: TGTGCCAGTCTCGGCGCGGGGGGCAACAATGAGCAGTTCTTC. This translates into CASLGAGGNNEQFF. The chain couples TRBV19 to TRBJ2-1; 8 nucleotides line up with TRBD2. The V segment lost 8 bases and the J segment 5 bases; nucleotides outside the gene matches: 8. The germline gives CDR1 LNHDA, CDR2 SQIVND (reference sequence). The CDR3 is 14 residues long. Combining the CDR3 with reference TRBV19 and TRBJ2-1 gives the whole variable domain DGGITQSPKYLFRKEGQNVTLSCEQNLNHDAMYWYRQDPGQGLRLIYYSQIVNDFQKGDIAEGYSVSREKKESFPLTVTSAQKNPTAFYLCASLGAGGNNEQFFGPGTRLTVL.

V and J are TRBV29-1 and TRBJ2-3; tentatively, D is TRBD2 (5 bases). This CDR3 comprises 13 residues. V was cut by 4 bases and J by 6 bases, with 14 bases left in between. Looked up from germline, CDR1 is SQVTM and CDR2 is ANQGSEA. In DNA form, the CDR3 reads TGCAGCGTTGTTAATGGGAGCCCGGATACGCAGTATTTT. This encodes CSVVNGSPDTQYF.

This clone was seen a handful of times. This chain links TRBV6-4 with TRBJ2-2, with D perhaps TRBD1 (6 bases). This CDR3 comprises 13 residues. Germline V gene sequence: CDR1 MRHNA, CDR2 SNTAGT. Trimming stripped 4 bases from V and 3 bases from J, with 6 bases between. CDR3 sequence (DNA): TGTGCCAGCAGTGGGACAGACACCGGGGAGCTGTTTTTT. Translation gives CASSGTDTGELFF.

The CDR3 reads CASSNGGGETQYF. The CDR3 DNA reads TGTGCCAGCAGCAACGGTGGGGGGGAGACCCAGTACTTC. The chain is built from TRBV21-1 and TRBJ2-5; the table calls TRBD2, which could not be checked here. TRBV21-1 is a known pseudogene. The CDR3 covers 13 residues.

A single count supports this clone. The chain joins TRBV11-3 to TRBJ1-1; 8 bases map to TRBD1. V lost 5 bases to trimming and J lost 2 bases; unmatched junction nucleotides: 7. Germline loops: CDR1 SGHNT, CDR2 YENEEA. The CDR3 is made up of 15 amino acids. The CDR3 DNA is TGTGCCAGCAGCCAACTCGGACAGGGAAACACTGAAGCTTTCTTT. Its protein is CASSQLGQGNTEAFF.

V gene TRBV6-1 combines with J gene TRBJ2-7; 7 bases align to TRBD1. The length of the CDR3 is 16 residues. The trim removed 0 bases at V and 3 bases at J, leaving 8 bases unmatched. Germline lookup yields CDR1 MNHNS and CDR2 SASEGT. CDR3: CASSEAPRGQSYEQYF. CDR3 DNA sequence: TGTGCCAGCAGTGAAGCCCCTAGGGGACAGAGCTACGAGCAGTACTTC.

The rearrangement uses TRBV20-1 and TRBJ2-5; weak D call: TRBD2 (6 bases). The CDR3 runs 11 residues. The V end lost 4 bases, the J end lost 7 bases, and 10 bases lay between the germline ends. Germline CDR1 is DFQATT and CDR2 is SNEGSKA (reference sequence). Here the CDR3 reads CSATLSGTQYF. The CDR3 DNA reads as TGCAGTGCTACCCTTAGCGGGACCCAGTACTTC.

J is TRBJ1-1 and V is TRBV7-2; TRBD1 aligns across 7 bases. The trim removed 5 bases at V and 11 bases at J, leaving 8 bases unmatched. CDR1 is SGHTA, CDR2 FQGNSA, per germline. The CDR3 sequence is 12 residues long. CDR3 bases: TGTGCCAGCAGCAGAGGGACAGAGAGGGCTTTCTTT. This sequence encodes CASSRGTERAFF.

The V gene is TRBV30, the J gene TRBJ2-5; tentatively, D is TRBD2 (6 bases). The CDR3 runs 13 residues. The V gene's germline CDR1 is GTSNPN and CDR2 SVGIG (reference sequence). V was cut by 3 bases and J by 4 bases, with 12 bases left in between. CDR3 in DNA: TGTGCCTGGAGCCTAAGCGGGCTAGAGACCCAGTACTTC. It is translated as CAWSLSGLETQYF.

This rearrangement joins TRBV2 to TRBJ2-3; 9 bases are a match to TRBD2. This CDR3 is 14 amino acids long. V trimming: 6 bases; J trimming: 6 bases; junction bases outside the gene matches: 7. CDR1 is SNHLY and CDR2 is FYNNEI in the germline V gene. The CDR3 sequence: CASSPGLAFDTQYF. The CDR3 region has the DNA TGTGCCAGCAGCCCGGGACTAGCTTTTGATACGCAGTATTTT.

As concerns this clone: The junction departs from the called germline gene at one end, perhaps through a read error. The CDR3 DNA reads as TGTGCCAGCAGTCCTAACCCCCTCTACGAGCGGCGGCCGCTCTTC. Protein sequence: CASSPNPLYERRPLF. The chain carries TRBV27 and TRBJ2-1; TRBD2 is a possible D gene (5 bases). This CDR3 is built from 15 residues. Germline V lookup: CDR1 MNHEY, CDR2 SMNVEV (reference sequence).

The CDR3 DNA follows: TGTGCCAGCAGCTTATGGCAGGGGGACACTGAAGCTTTCTTT. Its translation is CASSLWQGDTEAFF. J is TRBJ1-1 and V is TRBV11-3; 7 bases are shared with TRBD1. There are 14 residues in the CDR3. V lost 2 bases, J lost 3 bases, and 3 bases stayed unmatched. Germline CDR1 is SGHNT and CDR2 is YENEEA.